This T cell receptor beta chain was sequenced for a study of neurological immune-mediated disorders. Regarding the study as a whole: Phylogenetic grouping placed 18 of 34 multiple sclerosis patients' repertoires in one related-CDR3 cluster, a possible signature. There were no CDR3 amino acid sequences shared by expanded clones across subjects, a result suggesting private repertoires in all groups.

The method for making cDNA was 5'RACE, and it used 10-nucleotide random UMIs. TCRdb processed the 5' RACE reads anew with MiXCR; each CDR3 protein has one entry. The sample consists of approximately 48,000 distinct CDR3 sequences, around 2.9% of them appearing once. This clonotype was detected many times. Its cognate antigen is unknown. The germline gives CDR1 DFQATT, CDR2 SNEGSKA (reference sequence). Trimming pared 2 bases from V and 7 bases from J, leaving 6 bases between. CDR3 length equals 11 residues. The J gene is TRBJ2-1, the V gene TRBV20-1; perhaps TRBD2 as D (6 bases). This TCR was sampled from a woman aged 45-65 years with multiple sclerosis. The sequencing input was PBMCs. The CDR3: CSARLANEQFF. CDR3 nucleotides: TGCAGTGCTAGACTAGCGAATGAGCAGTTCTTC.